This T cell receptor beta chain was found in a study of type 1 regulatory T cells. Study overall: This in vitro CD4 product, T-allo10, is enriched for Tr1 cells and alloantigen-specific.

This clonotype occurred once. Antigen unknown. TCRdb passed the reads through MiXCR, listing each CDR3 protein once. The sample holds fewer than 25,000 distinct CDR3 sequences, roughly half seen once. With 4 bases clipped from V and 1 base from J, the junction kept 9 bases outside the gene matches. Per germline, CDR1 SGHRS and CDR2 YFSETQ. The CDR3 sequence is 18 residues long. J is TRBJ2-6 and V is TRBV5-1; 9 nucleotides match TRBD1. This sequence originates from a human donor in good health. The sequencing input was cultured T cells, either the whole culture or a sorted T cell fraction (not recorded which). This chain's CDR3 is CASSGELGQGSGANVLTF. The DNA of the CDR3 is TGCGCCAGCAGCGGGGAGCTAGGACAGGGGTCTGGGGCCAACGTCCTGACTTTC.